Sequencing of this TCR beta chain was carried out in a study of cytotoxic CD8 clonotypes in ibrutinib-treated CLL. The repertoire was sequenced with immunoSEQ multiplex PCR; TCRdb's copy has only in-frame clones and lacks some. The table records approximately 300,000 clones, around four fifths of them present only once. Germline assignment: CDR1 SGHTA and CDR2 FQGNSA. With V trimmed by 5 bases and J by 5 bases, 7 bases remained unmatched. The CDR3 contains 16 residues. This chain uses TRBV7-2 with TRBJ2-5, with 14 bases matching TRBD2. The source was PBMCs, collected before ibrutinib treatment. This sequence originates from a human donor with chronic lymphocytic leukemia. CDR3 in amino acids: CASSARLAGGSETQYF. The CDR3 DNA is TGTGCCAGCAGCGCCCGACTAGCGGGAGGGAGTGAGACCCAGTACTTC.